Following are 26 T cell receptor beta chains from one sample sequenced in a study of blood T cell repertoires in COVID-19 (dated by TCRdb to the early 2020s). The library was obtained by the immunoSEQ multiplex PCR assay. What TCRdb holds here is the immuneACCESS table cut down to in-frame rearrangements. Part of the clones is not present; checked against another copy, under half of the missing clones reflect an unresolved V gene, and the others are unexplained. The sample table records a few hundred thousand clones; about nine tenths of these occur just once. The ten top clones hold roughly 1.9% of the sample. The sequencing sample was made of PBMCs or T cells enriched from blood (not recorded which). The source of these receptors is a woman in her fifties or sixties who had recovered from COVID-19.

The rearrangement uses TRBV27 and TRBJ2-1; 9 positions agree with TRBD2. Unmatched junction bases numbered 9, after V lost 4 bases and J lost 2 bases. The germline V gene encodes CDR1 MNHEY and CDR2 SMNVEV (reference sequence). This CDR3 has 17 residues. In DNA, the CDR3 is TGTGCCAGCAGTTACGCTAGCGGGATGGGTCCCTACAATGAGCAGTTCTTC. Its protein is CASSYASGMGPYNEQFF.

The chain is built from TRBV7-2 and TRBJ2-7; TRBD2 is a possible D gene (6 bases). The CDR3 is made up of 13 amino acids. CDR1 is SGHTA and CDR2 is FQGNSA in the germline V gene. With 3 bases removed from V and 2 bases from J, the gap between germline ends came to 8 bases. CDR3 coding DNA: TGTGCCAGCAGCTTGGCTAGCGCCTACGAGCAGTACTTC. Its translation is CASSLASAYEQYF.

The rearrangement links TRBV11-3 to TRBJ2-3, with 14 bases lining up with TRBD2. Germline assignment: CDR1 SGHNT and CDR2 YENEEA. The CDR3 spans 18 residues. Germline trimming cut 1 base from V and 2 bases from J; bases unmatched to any gene: 5. The CDR3: CASSLGAGLAGDTDTQYF. The CDR3, as DNA: TGTGCCAGCAGCTTAGGGGCGGGACTAGCGGGGGACACAGATACGCAGTATTTT. Complete variable domain (other parts from reference TRBV11-3 and TRBJ2-3): EAGVVQSPRYKIIEKKQPVAFWCNPISGHNTLYWYLQNLGQGPELLIRYENEEAVDDSQLPKDRFSAERLKGVDSTLKIQPAELGDSAVYLCASSLGAGLAGDTDTQYFGPGTRLTVL.

The chain has TRBV7-9 and TRBJ1-2; D is perhaps TRBD1 (6 bases). Germline loops: CDR1 SEHNR, CDR2 FQNEAQ (reference sequence). CDR3 size: 15 residues. V was pared by 1 base and J by 7 bases, with 16 bases between. CDR3 nucleotide sequence: TGTGCCAGCAGCTTAGAGACAGGTCGGAACGGTGGCTACACCTTC. It codes for CASSLETGRNGGYTF.

The gene calls are TRBV3-1 (or the pseudogene TRBV3-2) and TRBJ2-1, with D possibly matching TRBD1 (6 bases). Germline V gene data show CDR1 as LGHDT and CDR2 as YNNKEL (reference sequence). The V end lost 4 bases, the J end lost 3 bases, and 13 bases lay between the germline ends. This CDR3 has 15 residues. This CDR3 reads CASSPQGHVYNEQFF. The CDR3 nucleotides read TGTGCCAGCAGCCCCCAGGGACATGTCTACAATGAGCAGTTCTTC.

V usage is TRBV5-1 and J usage is TRBJ2-5; 10 nucleotides agree with TRBD1. Trimming took 3 bases from V and 4 from J; bases not matched to a gene: 3. The CDR3 length is 14 residues. Looked up from germline, CDR1 is SGHRS and CDR2 is YFSETQ. CDR3 coding DNA: TGCGCCAGCAGCTCAGGACAGGGGGGAGAGACCCAGTACTTC. This codes for CASSSGQGGETQYF.

This rearrangement joins TRBV5-1 to TRBJ1-4, with TRBD1 matching over 7 bases. The germline V gene has CDR1 SGHRS and CDR2 YFSETQ. The CDR3 spans 14 residues. V shed 4 bases, J shed 6 bases, and the junction held 6 bases outside the gene matches. Here the CDR3 reads CASSRQRGHEKLFF. DNA of the CDR3: TGCGCCAGCAGCCGCCAAAGGGGGCATGAAAAACTGTTTTTT.

V gene TRBV11-3 combines with J gene TRBJ1-1; possible D gene TRBD1, 6 bases. With 6 bases removed from V and 4 bases from J, the gap between germline ends came to 18 bases. Germline V gives CDR1 SGHNT, CDR2 YENEEA. This CDR3 spans 15 amino acids. CDR3 residues: CASRQERGGGTEAFF. The CDR3 DNA is TGTGCCAGCAGACAAGAAAGGGGAGGGGGCACTGAAGCTTTCTTT.

The chain uses TRBV19 and TRBJ2-2, with 8 bases identical to TRBD1. The CDR3 runs 15 residues. Unmatched junction bases numbered 5, after V lost 8 bases and J lost 0 bases. Germline V CDR1 and CDR2: LNHDA, SQIVND (reference sequence). This CDR3 is CASQKTGANTGELFF. CDR3 bases: TGTGCCAGTCAAAAGACAGGGGCGAACACCGGGGAGCTGTTTTTT.

This chain links TRBV4-2 with TRBJ1-2; D uncertain. Germline values: CDR1 LGHNA, CDR2 YNFKEQ. This CDR3 is 13 amino acids long. The V gene lost 1 base and the J gene lost 8 bases, with 11 bases spanning the gap. The CDR3 is CASSQGAPGGYTF. The CDR3 coding sequence is TGTGCCAGCAGCCAAGGAGCTCCGGGAGGCTACACCTTC.

This chain uses TRBV18 with TRBJ1-2; D may be TRBD1 (5 bases). Germline V gene sequence: CDR1 KGHSH, CDR2 LQKENI. Trimming took 2 bases from V and 2 from J, leaving 6 bases between them. This CDR3 spans 13 amino acids. The CDR3 DNA sequence: TGTGCCAGCTCACCAACAGGAAACTATGGCTACACCTTC. Its translation is CASSPTGNYGYTF.

The rearrangement joins TRBV6-6 to TRBJ1-4, with a tentative D call TRBD1 (5 bases). Between the trimmed V and J ends, which lost 6 bases and 5 bases, there was a span of 13 bases. The germline V gene has CDR1 MNHNY and CDR2 SVGAGI (reference sequence). This CDR3 comprises 14 residues. In nucleotides, the CDR3 is TGTGCCAGCAGCCCTTGGAAGGGGAATGAAAAACTGTTTTTT. Its protein product is CASSPWKGNEKLFF.

This clone was found once. This chain connects TRBV5-1 to TRBJ1-6, with 7 bases matching TRBD1. Germline-derived CDR1 and CDR2 are SGHRS and YFSETQ. The CDR3 has 15 residues. The J segment lost 5 bases and the V segment lost 7 bases, leaving 9 bases of the junction unmatched. In DNA form, the CDR3 reads TGCGCCAGCGGGACCGGGACAGTCGATAATTCACCCCTCCACTTT. It specifies CASGTGTVDNSPLHF.

This CDR3 is CASSSGTGSPYEQYF. DNA for the CDR3: TGTGCCAGCAGCTCCGGGACAGGGAGTCCCTACGAGCAGTACTTC. The chain combines TRBV7-9 with TRBJ2-7; 9 bases are shared with TRBD1. The V and J ends lost 4 bases and 2 bases, in that order; junction bases with no gene match: 6. Germline V lookup: CDR1 SEHNR, CDR2 FQNEAQ (reference sequence). The CDR3 consists of 15 residues.

The chain uses TRBV19 and TRBJ1-5; D might be TRBD1 (5 bases). Germline V gives CDR1 LNHDA, CDR2 SQIVND (reference sequence). V lost 11 bases, J lost 10 bases, and 18 bases lay in between. The CDR3 is 12 residues long. CDR3 region: CASGGVEGPQHF. The DNA of the CDR3 is TGTGCCTCGGGGGGGGTTGAGGGACCCCAGCATTTT.

This chain links TRBV29-1 with TRBJ2-7; 9 bases align to TRBD1. Trimming at V came to 5 bases and at J to 3 bases, leaving 11 bases not matched to a gene. The CDR3 covers 15 residues. Germline CDR1 and CDR2: SQVTM and ANQGSEA. CDR3 sequence: CSVHLSGTGIYEQYF. CDR3 in DNA: TGCAGCGTTCACCTTTCCGGGACAGGGATCTACGAGCAGTACTTC.

The chain joins TRBV19 to TRBJ2-7, with 7 bases fitting TRBD1. V was clipped by 3 bases and J by 2 bases; unmatched bases: 4. Germline V gives CDR1 LNHDA, CDR2 SQIVND (reference sequence). The CDR3 is 14 amino acids. The CDR3: CASSIRQGPYEQYF. The DNA of the CDR3 is TGTGCCAGTAGTATCCGACAGGGCCCCTACGAGCAGTACTTC.

The chain recombines TRBV7-2 with TRBJ2-5, with 8 bases identical to TRBD2. Per the germline V gene, CDR1 is SGHTA and CDR2 is FQGNSA. The CDR3 has 16 residues. Trimming removed 8 bases from V and 5 bases from J; junction bases left unmatched: 16. In DNA form, the CDR3 reads TGTGCCAGCGGAAAACCCCGAGCGGGAGCGGGGGAGACCCAGTACTTC. Protein: CASGKPRAGAGETQYF.

This chain connects TRBV28 to TRBJ2-1; D is unresolved. With 3 bases removed from V and 7 bases from J, the gap between germline ends came to 13 bases. This CDR3 is 14 amino acids long. Germline V CDR1 and CDR2: MDHEN, SYDVKM. CDR3 coding DNA: TGTGCCAGCAGTTTTCTAGGTTGGAATAATGAGCAGTTCTTC. Protein sequence: CASSFLGWNNEQFF. The full variable domain, its missing parts supplied by reference TRBV28 and TRBJ2-1, is DVKVTQSSRYLVKRTGEKVFLECVQDMDHENMFWYRQDPGLGLRLIYFSYDVKMKEKGDIPEGYSVSREKKERFSLILESASTNQTSMYLCASSFLGWNNEQFFGPGTRLTVL.

The CDR3 bases are TGTGCCAGCAGTGACAGGGGGCGCACAGATACGCAGTATTTT. Translating gives CASSDRGRTDTQYF. The rearrangement uses TRBV4-2 and TRBJ2-3; 10 bases fit TRBD1. This CDR3 is 14 amino acids long. In germline, CDR1 is LGHNA, CDR2 YNFKEQ. The V segment lost 6 bases and the J segment 1 base; nucleotides outside the gene matches: 1.

The chain joins TRBV6-1 to TRBJ1-3; D not certain. The CDR3 length is 13 residues. Germline V lookup: CDR1 MNHNS, CDR2 SASEGT. Trimming pared 3 bases from V and 2 bases from J, leaving 5 bases between. The chain's CDR3 is CASSDSPGNTIYF. DNA for the CDR3: TGTGCCAGCAGTGACAGTCCTGGAAACACCATATATTTT.

The chain has TRBV3-1 (or the pseudogene TRBV3-2) and TRBJ1-2; D ambiguous. Per germline, CDR1 LGHDT and CDR2 YNNKEL (reference sequence). The CDR3 consists of 14 residues. V was trimmed by 4 bases and J by 4 bases, leaving 13 bases between them. CDR3 sequence reads: CASSLVGGIYGYTF. The CDR3 DNA follows: TGTGCCAGCAGCCTCGTGGGCGGGATCTATGGCTACACCTTC.

The CDR3 DNA reads TGTGCCAGCAGCTTGGAGGACAGATACGAGCAGTACTTC. It translates to CASSLEDRYEQYF. This chain joins TRBV7-9 and TRBJ2-7, with TRBD1 as a possible D gene (6 bases). The CDR3 totals 13 residues. The germline V and J ends were trimmed by 3 bases and 4 bases, with 10 bases remaining between them. Germline V lookup: CDR1 SEHNR, CDR2 FQNEAQ (reference sequence). Full variable domain (missing parts from reference TRBV7-9 and TRBJ2-7): DTGVSQNPRHKITKRGQNVTFRCDPISEHNRLYWYRQTLGQGPEFLTYFQNEAQLEKSRLLSDRFSAERPKGSFSTLEIQRTEQGDSAMYLCASSLEDRYEQYFGPGTRLTVT.

CDR3: CASNEQGARTEAFF. CDR3 DNA sequence: TGTGCCAGCAACGAACAGGGGGCGCGGACTGAAGCTTTCTTT. This sequence joins TRBV2 and TRBJ1-1, with 9 nucleotides matching TRBD1. CDR3 size: 14 residues. The germline V gene encodes CDR1 SNHLY and CDR2 FYNNEI. J lost 5 bases, V lost 7 bases, and 8 bases had no gene match.

This sequence joins TRBV24-1 and TRBJ2-1; 12 bases fit TRBD2. The CDR3 loop spans 14 amino acids. J was trimmed by 6 bases and V by 9 bases; bases with no gene match: 5. CDR1 KGHDR and CDR2 SFDVKD come from the germline V gene. CDR3 loop: CATQLAGGRNEQFF. CDR3 in DNA: TGTGCCACCCAACTAGCGGGAGGTCGCAATGAGCAGTTCTTC.

This clone was counted a few times. The chain joins TRBV5-1 to TRBJ1-4; D is unresolved. The CDR3 runs to 14 residues. The V and J ends lost 0 bases and 6 bases respectively, with 9 bases between them. Germline V gene sequence: CDR1 SGHRS, CDR2 YFSETQ. This chain's CDR3 is CASSLALGDEKLFF. The CDR3 DNA is TGCGCCAGCAGCTTGGCCCTGGGAGATGAAAAACTGTTTTTT.